The rows below give T cell receptor beta chains drawn from one sample of a study of T cell repertoires in cytomegalovirus infection. TCRdb reanalysed the reads using MiXCR and keeps one entry per CDR3 protein. The repertoire has fewer than 550,000 distinct CDR3 sequences, 16% of them found once; the top ten carry more than 20%. Sequencing was carried out using CD8+ T cells from PBMCs. The receptors here all came from a human donor in good health (CMV status not recorded). Some clones in this sample may be carry-over from other donors' samples. CDR3s include the opening cysteine and the closing phenylalanine or tryptophan. D genes are given only for firm matches. Where a row states a size, it is once, few, many or the class of an expanded clone; other rows omit it.

v_call: TRBV7-2
clone_size: many
j_call: TRBJ1-2
d_call: NA
cdr3_aa: CASSPPKGLAWDGYTF
cdr3_nt: TGTGCCAGCAGCCCCCCCAAAGGGCTAGCGTGGGATGGCTACACCTTC

v_call: TRBV5-6
clone_size: NA
j_call: TRBJ2-7
d_call: TRBD1
cdr3_aa: CASSPPRTGEQYF
cdr3_nt: TGTGCCAGCAGCCCTCCTCGGACAGGCGAGCAGTACTTC

v_call: TRBV4-1
clone_size: many
j_call: TRBJ2-3
d_call: TRBD2
cdr3_aa: CASSQDQSSGSPFLTDTQYF
cdr3_nt: TGCGCCAGCAGCCAAGATCAGAGTAGCGGGAGCCCGTTTCTCACAGATACGCAGTATTTT

v_call: TRBV27
clone_size: few
j_call: TRBJ2-5
d_call: NA
cdr3_aa: CASSLRGRRQETQYF
cdr3_nt: TGTGCCAGCAGTTTACGAGGGCGGAGGCAAGAGACCCAGTACTTC

v_call: TRBV6-5
clone_size: NA
j_call: TRBJ2-6
d_call: NA
cdr3_aa: CAVGVSGANVLTF
cdr3_nt: TGTGCCGTAGGGGTGTCTGGGGCCAACGTCCTGACTTTC

v_call: TRBV14
clone_size: many
j_call: TRBJ2-5
d_call: NA
cdr3_aa: CASSQEIRDYQETQYF
cdr3_nt: TGTGCCAGCAGCCAGGAGATAAGAGATTACCAAGAGACCCAGTACTTC

v_call: TRBV6-1
clone_size: many
j_call: TRBJ2-2
d_call: NA
cdr3_aa: CASSGNRAGGELFF
cdr3_nt: TGTGCCAGCAGTGGGAACAGGGCCGGCGGGGAGCTGTTTTTT

v_call: TRBV5-4
clone_size: few
j_call: TRBJ2-7
d_call: TRBD2
cdr3_aa: CASSLGERDGEQYF
cdr3_nt: TGTGCCAGCAGCTTAGGCGAGCGGGACGGTGAGCAGTACTTC

v_call: TRBV27
clone_size: NA
j_call: TRBJ2-7
d_call: NA
cdr3_aa: CASSRTERSFHEQYF
cdr3_nt: TGTGCCAGCAGCAGGACGGAGCGCAGTTTCCACGAGCAGTACTTC

v_call: TRBV24-1
clone_size: many
j_call: TRBJ1-1
d_call: NA
cdr3_aa: CATSDAEGTEAFF
cdr3_nt: TGTGCCACCAGTGATGCTGAGGGGACTGAAGCTTTCTTT

v_call: TRBV9
clone_size: NA
j_call: TRBJ1-5
d_call: TRBD1
cdr3_aa: CASGQGEEPQHF
cdr3_nt: TGTGCCAGCGGGCAGGGGGAAGAGCCCCAGCATTTT

v_call: TRBV5-6
clone_size: NA
j_call: TRBJ2-7
d_call: NA
cdr3_aa: CASSNGWGSYEQYF
cdr3_nt: TGTGCCAGCAGCAACGGTTGGGGCTCCTACGAGCAGTACTTC

v_call: TRBV27
clone_size: few
j_call: TRBJ1-1
d_call: NA
cdr3_aa: CASSFTRGTEAFF
cdr3_nt: TGTGCCAGCAGTTTTACCAGGGGCACTGAAGCTTTCTTT

v_call: TRBV5-4
clone_size: few
j_call: TRBJ2-3
d_call: TRBD2
cdr3_aa: CASSLASSGSTDTQYF
cdr3_nt: TGTGCCAGCAGCTTGGCCTCTAGCGGGAGCACAGATACGCAGTATTTT

v_call: TRBV27
clone_size: NA
j_call: TRBJ1-2
d_call: NA
cdr3_aa: CASSSPGRDNGYTF
cdr3_nt: TGTGCCAGCAGTTCCCCGGGGAGGGACAATGGCTACACCTTC

v_call: TRBV6-5
clone_size: NA
j_call: TRBJ1-2
d_call: NA
cdr3_aa: CASRGQMSGYTF
cdr3_nt: TGTGCCAGCAGGGGGCAAATGAGTGGCTACACCTTC

v_call: TRBV7-3
clone_size: many
j_call: TRBJ1-6
d_call: NA
cdr3_aa: CASSLGGVLSPLHF
cdr3_nt: TGTGCCAGCAGCTTAGGAGGGGTCCTTTCACCCCTCCACTTT